Below are 5 T cell receptor beta chains sequenced from a single sample in a study of blood T cell repertoires in COVID-19. Only in-frame clones appear in the TCRdb table, and some are missing; sequencing was by immunoSEQ multiplex PCR. The top ten hold around 6% of the sample, which has approximately 240,000 clones, about 85% seen once. Material for sequencing was PBMCs or T cells enriched from blood (not recorded which). Receptors originate from a young woman with acute COVID-19.

This chain links TRBV28 with TRBJ2-2, with 14 nucleotides matching TRBD2. Germline V gives CDR1 MDHEN, CDR2 SYDVKM. This CDR3 has 21 residues. J lost 0 bases, V lost 3 bases, and 12 bases had no gene match. CDR3 loop: CASSFPSAGLAGGTNTGELFF. CDR3 in DNA: TGTGCCAGCAGTTTCCCTAGTGCCGGACTAGCGGGAGGAACGAACACCGGGGAGCTGTTTTTT.

The chain carries TRBV5-1 and TRBJ2-3; 7 nucleotides match TRBD1. V lost 4 bases to trimming and J lost 1 base; unmatched junction nucleotides: 6. This CDR3 comprises 15 residues. Germline-derived CDR1 and CDR2 are SGHRS and YFSETQ. CDR3 sequence (DNA): TGCGCCAGCAGCCCTCCGACAGGGCGCACAGATACGCAGTATTTT. Encoded protein: CASSPPTGRTDTQYF.

The chain carries TRBV7-2 and TRBJ2-5, with TRBD2 matching over 14 bases. CDR1 and CDR2 from the germline V gene are SGHTA and FQGNSA. V lost 5 bases, J lost 4 bases, and 6 bases stayed unmatched. The CDR3 sequence is 16 residues long. CDR3 amino acids: CASSLSGTSGGETQYF. The CDR3 DNA follows: TGTGCCAGCAGCCTGTCAGGGACTAGCGGGGGAGAGACCCAGTACTTC.

This clone is a singleton in its sample. This rearrangement joins TRBV24-1 to TRBJ2-1; D call uncertain. Per the germline V gene, CDR1 is KGHDR and CDR2 is SFDVKD. The CDR3 sequence is 12 residues long. The ends were cut back, 3 bases at V and 7 bases at J, with 6 bases in the middle. CDR3 sequence: CATSDLQNEQFF. Here the CDR3 DNA reads TGTGCCACCAGTGATCTGCAGAATGAGCAGTTCTTC.

The genes are TRBV5-5 and TRBJ2-3; TRBD2 aligns across 15 bases. Per germline, CDR1 SGHKS and CDR2 YYEKEE (reference sequence). The CDR3 runs to 20 residues. Trimming removed 3 bases from V and 6 bases from J; junction bases left unmatched: 17. This CDR3 reads CASSSWTSGGAGRNSDTQYF. CDR3 sequence (DNA): TGTGCCAGCAGCTCCTGGACTAGCGGGGGGGCCGGAAGGAATTCTGATACGCAGTATTTT. The full variable domain, in which reference TRBV5-5 and TRBJ2-3 provide the parts outside the CDR3, is DAGVTQSPTHLIKTRGQQVTLRCSPISGHKSVSWYQQVLGQGPQFIFQYYEKEERGRGNFPDRFSARQFPNYSSELNVNALLLGDSALYLCASSSWTSGGAGRNSDTQYFGPGTRLTVL.